Below are 21 T cell receptor beta chains sequenced from a single sample in a study of CD8+ T cells in alopecia areata. RNA extraction was followed by reverse transcription into cDNA, which acted as the sequencing template. Repertoires were generated with immunoSEQ multiplex PCR, while TCRdb's copy carries only in-frame clones and drops some. The repertoire has about 200,000 clones, approximately 61% of them found once; the top ten carry around 0.44%. Here the sequenced sample was CD4+ T cells sorted from blood, taken at week 0. These receptors were collected from a human donor with alopecia areata.

In DNA form, the CDR3 reads TGTGCCAGCAGTGGACAGGGGGCGCGGTATGGCTACACCTTC. It translates to CASSGQGARYGYTF. V usage is TRBV6-5 and J usage is TRBJ1-2; 11 bases are a match to TRBD1. This CDR3 has 14 residues. The ends lost 5 bases at V and 5 bases at J; junction bases unmatched: 4. The germline CDR1 and CDR2 sequences are MNHEY and SVGAGI.

The chain recombines TRBV4-1 with TRBJ1-5, with D unclear. Between the trimmed V and J ends, which lost 4 bases and 5 bases, there was a span of 12 bases. The CDR3 runs to 14 residues. Germline V lookup: CDR1 MGHRA, CDR2 YSYEKL. The CDR3 protein is CASSPVGGDQPQHF. For the CDR3, the DNA is TGCGCCAGCAGCCCTGTGGGTGGGGATCAGCCCCAGCATTTT.

This clone has a handful of counts. The CDR3, as DNA: TGTGCCTGGAGCCGGCGTACTGAAGCTTTCTTT. It codes for CAWSRRTEAFF. The V call is TRBV30, the J call TRBJ1-1; no firm D call. Germline assignment: CDR1 GTSNPN and CDR2 SVGIG (reference sequence). The CDR3 runs to 11 residues. Trimming pared 3 bases from V and 5 bases from J, leaving 7 bases between.

The V gene is TRBV10-3, the J gene TRBJ2-7; D assignment may be TRBD1 or TRBD2 (5 bases each). V lost 11 bases, J lost 1 base, and 15 bases lay in between. From germline, CDR1 is ENHRY and CDR2 SYGVKD. This CDR3 contains 13 residues. In nucleotides, the CDR3 is TGTGCCCTCGGGGAAGAGGGGTCCTACGAGCAGTACTTC. It codes for CALGEEGSYEQYF.

The CDR3 region is CAWSVRWTNNEQFF. The CDR3 coding sequence is TGTGCCTGGAGTGTACGGTGGACTAACAATGAGCAGTTCTTC. The chain uses TRBV30 and TRBJ2-1, with a weak D call TRBD2 (6 bases). V was shortened by 0 bases and J by 5 bases, with 11 bases between the two germline ends. Germline-derived CDR1 and CDR2 are GTSNPN and SVGIG (reference sequence). This CDR3 region has 14 residues.

CDR3 sequence reads: CASSQVLASDEQFF. As DNA, the CDR3 is TGCGCCAGCAGCCAGGTGCTAGCGAGCGATGAGCAGTTCTTC. The gene calls are TRBV4-1 and TRBJ2-1; possibly TRBD2 for D (6 bases). The CDR3 runs 14 residues. CDR1 and CDR2 (germline): MGHRA, YSYEKL. V lost 3 bases and J 8 bases, leaving 14 bases between the germline ends.

The chain joins TRBV28 to TRBJ2-7; TRBD2 matches at 10 bases. The trim removed 4 bases at V and 5 bases at J, leaving 8 bases unmatched. Per the germline V gene, CDR1 is MDHEN and CDR2 is SYDVKM. This CDR3 has 15 residues. The CDR3 bases are TGTGCCAGCAGTTCCAGCGGGAGGGCCCTTGACGAGCAGTACTTC. Its translation is CASSSSGRALDEQYF. Full variable domain (outside the CDR3, taken from reference TRBV28 and TRBJ2-7): DVKVTQSSRYLVKRTGEKVFLECVQDMDHENMFWYRQDPGLGLRLIYFSYDVKMKEKGDIPEGYSVSREKKERFSLILESASTNQTSMYLCASSSSGRALDEQYFGPGTRLTVT.

The chain employs TRBV29-1 and TRBJ2-7; unclear D gene. Germline assignment: CDR1 SQVTM and CDR2 ANQGSEA. The CDR3 is 12 residues long. The V and J ends lost 4 bases and 4 bases respectively, with 11 bases between them. CDR3 nucleotides: TGCAGCGTTGGGGCCACTAATTACGAGCAGTACTTC. This translates into CSVGATNYEQYF.

This clone was seen a handful of times. This chain links TRBV30 with TRBJ2-1; a possible D gene is TRBD1 (5 bases). The CDR3 covers 14 residues. V was cut by 7 bases and J by 4 bases, with 17 bases left in between. Germline CDR1 GTSNPN, CDR2 SVGIG (reference sequence). The CDR3 sequence is CASETGPTYNEQFF. The CDR3 DNA reads TGTGCCTCAGAAACAGGCCCAACTTACAATGAGCAGTTCTTC.

The chain employs TRBV30 and TRBJ2-7, with D unclear. The CDR3 consists of 14 residues. The V end was cut by 0 bases, the J end by 2 bases, with 11 bases between. The germline V gene has CDR1 GTSNPN and CDR2 SVGIG (reference sequence). The CDR3 bases are TGTGCCTGGAGTGTATCTTTCGGAGCCTACGAGCAGTACTTC. Its translation is CAWSVSFGAYEQYF.

The genes are TRBV7-9 and TRBJ2-2; 10 bases are a match to TRBD1. The length of the CDR3 is 18 residues. Per germline, CDR1 SEHNR and CDR2 FQNEAQ (reference sequence). V trimming: 10 bases; J trimming: 0 bases; junction bases outside the gene matches: 14. The CDR3 bases are TGTGCCACACATAGACCAACCGGGACAGGGGCGAACACCGGGGAGCTGTTTTTT. Its translation: CATHRPTGTGANTGELFF.

The rearrangement uses TRBV2 and TRBJ2-3, with D perhaps matching TRBD1 (5 bases). This CDR3 comprises 14 residues. V dropped 3 bases and J dropped 2 bases, with 9 bases sitting between them. Germline V CDR1 and CDR2: SNHLY, FYNNEI. The CDR3, as DNA: TGTGCCAGCAGTGAGGCAGGGTTCACAGATACGCAGTATTTT. It encodes CASSEAGFTDTQYF.

Only a few counts were recorded for this clone. The rearrangement uses TRBV30 and TRBJ1-2, with D tentatively TRBD1 (6 bases). The CDR3 totals 14 residues. CDR1 and CDR2 (germline): GTSNPN, SVGIG (reference sequence). V lost 2 bases and J lost 4, with 14 bases in between. The CDR3: CAWSFQGLGYGYTF. CDR3 DNA: TGTGCCTGGAGTTTCCAGGGGCTTGGCTATGGCTACACCTTC.

This clone was seen once. This chain connects TRBV7-2 to TRBJ1-1; D call uncertain. Trimming removed 3 bases from V and 0 bases from J, with 8 bases in between. Germline-derived CDR1 and CDR2 are SGHTA and FQGNSA. The CDR3 is 14 amino acids. This chain's CDR3 is CASSLTNMNTEAFF. CDR3 bases: TGTGCCAGCAGCTTGACTAATATGAACACTGAAGCTTTCTTT.

CDR3 amino acids: CASSLRQLGDTQYF. The CDR3, as DNA: TGTGCCAGCAGCCTCAGGCAACTGGGAGATACGCAGTATTTT. This chain connects TRBV9 to TRBJ2-3; the D is unclear. The CDR3 is made up of 14 amino acids. Trimming shortened V by 4 bases and J by 5 bases, and 14 bases separated the two germline ends. Germline-derived CDR1 and CDR2 are SGDLS and YYNGEE.

V usage is TRBV2 and J usage is TRBJ2-6; no definite D call. The V gene's germline CDR1 is SNHLY and CDR2 FYNNEI. The CDR3 consists of 17 residues. V was shortened by 3 bases and J by 0 bases, with 12 bases between the two germline ends. The CDR3 DNA sequence: TGTGCCAGCAGTGAGAAGGCAGCCATCTCTGGGGCCAACGTCCTGACTTTC. Its protein product is CASSEKAAISGANVLTF.

In this sample, this clone turned up a few times. The chain links TRBV10-3 to TRBJ2-1, with D perhaps TRBD1 or TRBD2 (5 bases each). Germline V CDR1 and CDR2: ENHRY, SYGVKD. V was pared by 8 bases and J by 6 bases, with 14 bases between. CDR3 length: 13 residues. The CDR3 coding sequence is TGTGCCATCCAGACCGGGACCCTCAATGAGCAGTTCTTC. It encodes CAIQTGTLNEQFF.

This chain joins TRBV27 and TRBJ2-7; D might be TRBD2 (5 bases). The V and J ends lost 6 bases and 4 bases respectively, with 13 bases between them. CDR3 size: 13 residues. Per germline, CDR1 MNHEY and CDR2 SMNVEV (reference sequence). The CDR3 DNA sequence: TGTGCCAGCAGGGAGGTTGAGAGGTACGAGCAGTACTTC. Amino acids: CASREVERYEQYF.

The V call is TRBV7-2, the J call TRBJ2-5; D is unclear. The CDR3 is 14 amino acids. Germline V gives CDR1 SGHTA, CDR2 FQGNSA. The V and J ends lost 4 bases and 1 base respectively, with 10 bases between them. The CDR3 DNA is TGTGCCAGCAGCTCCTCGGTCTCCCAAGAGACCCAGTACTTC. The encoded protein is CASSSSVSQETQYF.

The rearrangement joins TRBV7-6 to TRBJ1-2; the D gene is possibly TRBD1 (6 bases). Deletions cut 1 base from V and 4 bases from J, with 13 bases between. The CDR3 spans 15 residues. CDR1 is SGHVS, CDR2 FNYEAQ, per germline. The CDR3 DNA reads as TGTGCCAGCAGCTTAGGCAGACAGGCCTTCTATGGCTACACCTTC. Amino acid sequence: CASSLGRQAFYGYTF.

The chain links TRBV1 to TRBJ1-5; no DNA check was done on the table's D call, TRBD1. TRBV1 is shown as a pseudogene. This CDR3 comprises 10 residues. CDR3 protein: CTSSPGDRDF. The CDR3 DNA is TGCACCAGCAGCCCCGGGGACAGAGATTTT.